Shown below are 16 T cell receptor beta chains from a single sample sequenced in a study of T cell responses to AZD1222 COVID-19 vaccine. The table came from immunoSEQ multiplex PCR; TCRdb's copy has only in-frame clones and leaves some out. The data show about 130,000 clones, 88% seen once. The sample consisted of peripheral blood, taken on day 0 of AZD1222 vaccination. The receptor source for this set is an adult in good health.

The chain combines TRBV3-1 (or the pseudogene TRBV3-2) with TRBJ2-2; 7 positions match TRBD2. This CDR3 has 17 amino acids. Germline V gene sequence: CDR1 LGHDT, CDR2 YNNKEL (reference sequence). Trimming cost V 3 bases and J 1 base; bases outside gene matches: 8. The CDR3 sequence is CASSHLGRERNTGELFF. CDR3 nucleotides: TGTGCCAGCAGCCATCTAGGGAGGGAGCGGAACACCGGGGAGCTGTTTTTT.

The chain carries TRBV5-5 and TRBJ1-2, with D maybe TRBD1 (5 bases). Germline CDR1 SGHKS, CDR2 YYEKEE (reference sequence). The CDR3 is made up of 16 amino acids. V lost 0 bases, J lost 7 bases, and 19 bases lay in between. CDR3 DNA: TGTGCCAGCAGCTTGGAAGGGTTGGGGCCCCCGAGTGGCTACACCTTC. Amino acids: CASSLEGLGPPSGYTF.

This sequence joins TRBV21-1 and TRBJ2-7. TRBV21-1 has pseudogene status. The CDR3 is 14 residues long. The CDR3 DNA follows: TGTGCCAGCAGCAACCAGGAGCCATCCTACGAGCAGTACTTC. The encoded protein is CASSNQEPSYEQYF.

The rearrangement uses TRBV7-3 and TRBJ1-6, with D possibly being TRBD1 (5 bases). Trimming left V 1 base short and J 7 bases short, with 14 bases between. The CDR3 sequence is 16 residues long. Germline V gene lookup returns CDR1 SGHTA and CDR2 FQGTGA. CDR3 bases: TGTGCCAGCAGCTTAAGGGGGGACCTCGGGAATTCACCCCTCCACTTT. This encodes CASSLRGDLGNSPLHF.

The chain couples TRBV7-9 to TRBJ2-2; D gene unclear. The length of the CDR3 is 14 residues. V was shortened by 1 base and J by 4 bases, with 7 bases between the two germline ends. Germline V lookup: CDR1 SEHNR, CDR2 FQNEAQ (reference sequence). The CDR3 is CASSLGAATGELFF. CDR3 in DNA: TGTGCCAGCAGCTTAGGGGCGGCCACCGGGGAGCTGTTTTTT.

The chain combines TRBV11-2 with TRBJ1-1; D may be TRBD1 (6 bases). Germline V gene sequence: CDR1 SGHAT, CDR2 FQNNGV. The length of the CDR3 is 14 residues. Deletions cut 7 bases from V and 1 base from J, with 13 bases between. The CDR3 spells CASTGEGRNTEAFF. The CDR3 bases are TGTGCCAGCACAGGGGAGGGGAGGAACACTGAAGCTTTCTTT.

The rearrangement links TRBV6-2 or TRBV6-3 to TRBJ1-1; D remains ambiguous. The CDR3 contains 12 residues. V shed 2 bases and J shed 5 bases, with 6 bases lying between them. Germline loops: CDR1 MNHEY, CDR2 SVGEGT. Written as DNA, the CDR3 is TGTGCCAGCAGTTACGAGAGGACTGAAGCTTTCTTT. Protein sequence: CASSYERTEAFF.

This chain uses TRBV6-2 or TRBV6-3 with TRBJ2-1; D gene ambiguous. Germline values: CDR1 MNHEY, CDR2 SVGEGT. The V gene lost 2 bases and the J gene lost 8 bases, with 13 bases spanning the gap. CDR3 length: 14 residues. In DNA form, the CDR3 reads TGTGCCAGCAGTTACACGCGTTGGGCGGATGAGCAGTTCTTC. It encodes CASSYTRWADEQFF.

The rearrangement links TRBV3-1 (or the pseudogene TRBV3-2) to TRBJ1-1; 7 bases align to TRBD1. The CDR3 length is 16 residues. V lost 0 bases, J lost 5 bases, and 9 bases stayed unmatched. Germline V gene sequence: CDR1 LGHDT, CDR2 YNNKEL (reference sequence). The DNA of the CDR3 is TGTGCCAGCAGCCAAGATCCCGCAGGGGGAGGTACTGAAGCTTTCTTT. The encoded protein is CASSQDPAGGGTEAFF.

J is TRBJ2-5 and V is TRBV4-1; D uncertain. The length of the CDR3 is 15 residues. Germline V gene sequence: CDR1 MGHRA, CDR2 YSYEKL. Between the trimmed V and J ends, which lost 0 bases and 2 bases, there was a span of 10 bases. CDR3 in DNA: TGCGCCAGCAGCCAAGATTTTTACGAACAAGAGACCCAGTACTTC. Its protein is CASSQDFYEQETQYF.

This clone was picked up a small number of times. CDR3 DNA sequence: TGCGCCAGCAGCCAAGGATACACCAACACTGAAGCTTTCTTT. Its translation: CASSQGYTNTEAFF. The rearrangement links TRBV4-1 to TRBJ1-1; D unresolved. The germline gives CDR1 MGHRA, CDR2 YSYEKL. The CDR3 contains 14 residues. Between the trimmed V and J ends, which lost 1 base and 2 bases, there was a span of 8 bases.

V usage is TRBV11-2 and J usage is TRBJ2-1; 9 nucleotides align to TRBD2. The CDR3 runs 16 residues. V shed 1 base, J shed 3 bases, and the junction held 4 bases outside the gene matches. Germline V gives CDR1 SGHAT, CDR2 FQNNGV. The CDR3 DNA follows: TGTGCCAGCAGCTTAGTTCTAGCGGGGCGCTACAATGAGCAGTTCTTC. Translation gives CASSLVLAGRYNEQFF.

The CDR3 sequence: CASQALSSYEQYF. The CDR3 DNA follows: TGTGCCAGCCAGGCGCTGAGCTCCTACGAGCAGTACTTC. This sequence joins TRBV6-5 and TRBJ2-7; D gene uncertain. This CDR3 region has 13 residues. Germline CDR1 is MNHEY and CDR2 is SVGAGI. Trimming removed 8 bases at V and 0 bases at J, with 11 bases between.

The chain links TRBV19 to TRBJ1-4; unclear D gene. The CDR3 contains 14 residues. In germline, CDR1 is LNHDA, CDR2 SQIVND (reference sequence). Trimming left V 8 bases short and J 3 bases short, with 13 bases between. The DNA of the CDR3 is TGTGCCAGTCGCCCCACCGGCGCTAATGAAAAACTGTTTTTT. Translating it yields CASRPTGANEKLFF.

J is TRBJ2-2 and V is TRBV4-2; tentative D call: TRBD2 (5 bases). The CDR3 is 17 amino acids. V lost 0 bases to trimming and J lost 2 bases, with 13 bases between them. CDR1 is LGHNA and CDR2 is YNFKEQ in the germline V gene. This CDR3 is CASSQEPSGPNTGELFF. Written as DNA, the CDR3 is TGTGCCAGCAGCCAAGAGCCCAGCGGACCAAACACCGGGGAGCTGTTTTTT.

The rearrangement joins TRBV2 to TRBJ1-5; D call uncertain. The germline V and J ends were trimmed by 5 bases and 7 bases, with 15 bases remaining between them. Germline CDR1 reads SNHLY; CDR2 reads FYNNEI. The CDR3 runs to 14 residues. The DNA of the CDR3 is TGTGCCAGCAGTCAGATAAACCGGAGACAGCCCCAGCATTTT. Translation gives CASSQINRRQPQHF.